This T cell receptor beta chain stems from a study of regulatory T cells in long-lasting Graves disease. Study-wide results and limits: Favored gene segments in persistent disease were TRBV28, TRBJ1-2 and TRBJ2-5.

V was pared by 0 bases and J by 1 base, with 5 bases of the junction left unmatched. CDR1 is SGHRS and CDR2 is YFSETQ in the germline V gene. The CDR3 covers 16 residues. Concerning this clonotype: The antigen is undetermined.

Time point given: newly diagnosed GD, antithyroid drugs for less than 3 months. Following extraction of RNA from PBMCs, that RNA was used to make the TCR library. Researchers made TCR beta libraries by using iRepertoire HTBI primers and running Arm-PCR on CDR3 regions. A single record per CDR3 protein comes from TCRdb applying MiXCR to the multiplex PCR reads. The sample contains 360,000 or so distinct CDR3 sequences, 16% of which appear only once. The sample was also reused in another study, on T cells in Graves' hyperthyroidism and ophthalmopathy. This second report adds: Aged 18 to 65, the patients had hyperthyroidism that was newly diagnosed and had lasted under 2 months.

Source: peripheral blood mononuclear cells (PBMCs), taken at new diagnosis, from a patient treated with antithyroid drugs. This clonotype was sampled from a man aged 35 to 55 with Graves disease. The chain links TRBV5-1 to TRBJ2-7; 9 positions agree with TRBD2. This CDR3 reads CASSLVSSGASYEQYF. CDR3 in DNA: TGCGCCAGCAGCTTGGTTTCTAGCGGGGCTTCCTACGAGCAGTACTTC.